The rows below give T cell receptor beta chains drawn from one sample of a study of cytomegalovirus exposure and HLA in healthy donors. Some clones are missing from TCRdb's copy, which holds only in-frame ones; the method was immunoSEQ multiplex PCR. Here the sample spans about 110,000 clones, 70% to 80% being singletons. Sample: PBMCs. These receptor sequences come from a young woman in good health and CMV-seropositive. The CDR3 runs from the conserved cysteine through the conserved F or W. A D gene is named only where the DNA matches it firmly. Not every row has a clone size; where given, it reads once, few, many or a size class.

>-|TRBV10-3|TRBJ1-4|-
CATQDRTTNEKLFF
TGTGCCACCCAAGACAGGACAACTAATGAAAAACTGTTTTTT
>-|TRBV21-1|TRBJ2-7|-
CASSTQGQGAYEQYF
TGTGCCAGCAGCACCCAGGGACAGGGGGCTTACGAGCAGTACTTC
>once|TRBV2|TRBJ2-6|-
CASGASRGSWGPRSGANVLTF
TGTGCCAGCGGGGCCTCTAGGGGATCTTGGGGTCCCCGATCTGGGGCCAACGTCCTGACTTTC
>once|TRBV4-1|TRBJ1-1|TRBD1
CASSQGDRGNTEAFF
TGCGCCAGCAGCCAAGGGGACAGGGGGAACACTGAAGCTTTCTTT
>-|TRBV12-5|TRBJ2-7|-
CASGLARDSIQYF
TGTGCTAGTGGTTTGGCCCGGGACTCCATCCAGTACTTC
>-|TRBV5-1|TRBJ1-3|TRBD1
CASSLAQGAAGNTIYF
TGCGCCAGCAGCTTGGCACAGGGGGCTGCTGGAAACACCATATATTTT
>once|TRBV29-1|TRBJ1-2|-
CSARPGANYGYTF
TGCAGCGCCCGGCCAGGGGCGAACTATGGCTACACCTTC
>-|TRBV4-1|TRBJ1-5|TRBD1
CASSQVRLSGQRGGFSNQPQHF
TGCGCCAGCAGCCAAGTAAGATTGTCGGGACAGAGAGGGGGGTTTAGCAATCAGCCCCAGCATTTT
>-|TRBV11-1|TRBJ2-7|TRBD1
CASSPTGDYEQYF
TGTGCCAGCAGCCCAACAGGGGACTACGAGCAGTACTTC
>-|TRBV5-1|TRBJ2-2|TRBD2
CASSLLAGGPGTGELFF
TGCGCCAGCAGCTTGTTAGCGGGAGGGCCGGGCACCGGGGAGCTGTTTTTT
>-|TRBV11-2|TRBJ2-5|TRBD1
CASSLVTGGVETQYF
TGTGCCAGCAGCTTAGTTACAGGGGGCGTGGAGACCCAGTACTTC
>-|TRBV6-5|TRBJ2-2|-
CASRKPGTAGSCFF
-
>-|TRBV9|TRBJ1-3|-
CASSLGPGGGNAIYF
TGTGCCAGCAGTCTAGGGCCCGGAGGAGGAAACGCCATATATTTT
>few|TRBV11-2|TRBJ1-4|TRBD1
CASSYSSGQEKLFF
TGTGCCAGCAGCTACTCCTCGGGACAGGAAAAACTGTTTTTT
>-|TRBV5-4|TRBJ2-7|-
CASSPEGLGSYEQYF
TGTGCCAGCAGCCCCGAGGGACTGGGCTCCTACGAGCAGTACTTC
>-|TRBV5-1|TRBJ1-2|TRBD1
CASSITGTGANGYTF
TGCGCCAGCAGCATAACCGGGACAGGGGCCAATGGCTACACCTTC
>-|TRBV19|TRBJ2-7|TRBD2
CASSLRTSGVDEQYF
TGTGCCAGTAGTCTCCGGACTAGCGGGGTCGACGAGCAGTACTTC
>once|TRBV2|TRBJ2-3|TRBD1
CASDTGGPDTQYF
TGTGCCAGCGATACAGGGGGACCAGATACGCAGTATTTT
>-|TRBV6-1|TRBJ2-5|-
CASRRSTGETQYF
TGTGCCAGCAGGAGGTCGACTGGGGAGACCCAGTACTTC
>-|TRBV5-8|TRBJ1-6|TRBD1
CASSFGIRDRGYSPLHF
TGTGCCAGCAGCTTTGGAATCCGGGACAGGGGGTATTCACCCCTCCACTTT
>-|TRBV30|TRBJ2-7|-
CAWGQLPYEQYF
TGTGCCTGGGGACAACTCCCCTACGAGCAGTACTTC
>-|TRBV6-5|TRBJ2-3|TRBD1
CASTRQGADTQYF
TGTGCCAGCACCAGACAGGGGGCAGATACGCAGTATTTT
>few|TRBV19|TRBJ1-1|-
CASSIQGGNTEAFF
TGTGCCAGTAGTATTCAGGGCGGGAACACTGAAGCTTTCTTT
>once|TRBV5-4|TRBJ1-1|TRBD1
CASSLGGTGTLRTEAFF
TGTGCCAGCAGCTTGGGGGGGACAGGGACCCTGAGGACTGAAGCTTTCTTT
>-|TRBV18|TRBJ2-7|TRBD1
CASSPSGQGAYEQYF
TGTGCCAGCTCCCCCTCAGGCCAGGGGGCCTACGAGCAGTACTTC
>once|TRBV11-2|TRBJ2-7|TRBD1
CASSLVWGQGGGEQYF
TGTGCCAGCAGCTTAGTATGGGGACAGGGAGGGGGCGAGCAGTACTTC
>-|TRBV6-5|TRBJ1-2|-
CASSYRSGTNYGYTF
TGTGCCAGCAGTTACCGATCCGGGACTAACTATGGCTACACCTTC
>-|TRBV5-1|TRBJ1-1|-
CASSSVGEAVEEAFF
TGCGCCAGCAGCTCCGTTGGTGAGGCGGTGGAAGAAGCTTTCTTT
>-|TRBV27|TRBJ1-4|TRBD1
CASRIQGTNEKLFF
TGTGCCAGCAGGATACAGGGGACTAATGAAAAACTGTTTTTT
>-|TRBV5-1|TRBJ2-2|TRBD1
CASSLGQGATGELFF
TGCGCCAGCAGTCTGGGACAGGGGGCGACCGGGGAGCTGTTTTTT
>-|TRBV29-1|TRBJ1-1|-
CSVGLGQMETEAFF
TGCAGCGTTGGATTGGGGCAAATGGAGACTGAAGCTTTCTTT
>-|TRBV27|TRBJ1-2|TRBD1
CASSPHTVDRAGGYTF
TGTGCCAGCAGTCCACACACCGTCGACAGGGCTGGAGGCTACACCTTC
>-|TRBV19|TRBJ1-1|-
CASTRVTNTEAFF
TGTGCCAGTACGCGGGTTACGAACACTGAAGCTTTCTTT
>-|TRBV2|TRBJ2-7|TRBD2
CAWAGGSSAEQYF
TGTGCCTGGGCGGGCGGGAGTTCCGCCGAGCAGTACTTC
>-|TRBV7-9|TRBJ2-7|-
CASSLEGGNRGYEQYF
TGTGCCAGCAGCTTAGAGGGCGGGAACAGGGGATACGAGCAGTACTTC
>-|TRBV27|TRBJ1-2|-
CASSSSYGYTF
TGTGCCAGCAGTTCCAGCTATGGCTACACCTTC
>-|TRBV7-9|TRBJ2-1|TRBD2
CSSSSLGEGHEQFF
TGTTCCAGCAGCTCCCTCGGGGAGGGCCATGAGCAGTTCTTC
>-|TRBV5-1|TRBJ1-3|-
CASSFGAGTSGNTIYF
TGCGCCAGCAGCTTCGGCGCAGGGACATCTGGAAACACCATATATTTT
>-|TRBV6-5|TRBJ1-2|-
CASSYYGYTF
TGTGCCAGCAGCTACTATGGCTACACCTTC
>-|TRBV9|TRBJ1-5|TRBD1
CASSAGTGGSQPQHF
TGTGCCAGCAGCGCCGGGACAGGGGGAAGTCAGCCCCAGCATTTT
>-|TRBV5-5|TRBJ1-1|-
CASSLGRQNTEAFF
TGTGCCAGCAGCTTGGGCAGACAGAACACTGAAGCTTTCTTT
>once|TRBV15|TRBJ1-3|-
CATSSAAAKASGNTIYF
TGTGCCACCAGCAGTGCTGCAGCGAAAGCCTCTGGAAACACCATATATTTT
>-|TRBV19|TRBJ2-5|TRBD2
CASSIDLEREGGWQETQYF
TGTGCCAGTAGTATAGATCTCGAGCGGGAGGGCGGGTGGCAAGAGACCCAGTACTTC
>-|TRBV11-3|TRBJ2-4|-
CASTWGLGGEGFVKNIQYF
TGTGCCAGCACATGGGGCCTGGGAGGTGAGGGGTTCGTCAAAAACATTCAGTACTTC
>-|TRBV7-9|TRBJ2-3|TRBD2
CSSSSWTSGGWTDTQYF
TGTTCCAGCAGCTCTTGGACTAGCGGGGGGTGGACAGATACGCAGTATTTT
>-|TRBV6-1|TRBJ2-2|-
CASIPGTGELFF
TGTGCCAGCATCCCGGGCACCGGGGAGCTGTTTTTT
>-|TRBV5-1|TRBJ2-7|TRBD1
CASSSQGTGVYEQYF
TGCGCCAGCAGCTCGCAAGGGACAGGAGTATACGAGCAGTACTTC
>medium-sized|TRBV4-1|TRBJ1-2|-
CASSQDMQGLTSGYTF
TGCGCCAGCAGCCAAGATATGCAGGGCCTAACCTCTGGCTACACCTTC
>-|TRBV25-1|TRBJ2-1|-
CATRGAKQGISYNEQFF
TGTGCCACCAGAGGGGCAAAACAGGGAATCTCCTACAATGAGCAGTTCTTC
>-|TRBV5-4|TRBJ1-1|-
CASSRGVSGDNTEAFF
TGTGCCAGCAGCCGAGGCGTGTCAGGGGATAACACTGAAGCTTTCTTT
>-|TRBV6-1|TRBJ2-3|-
CASVFRTSRADTQYF
TGTGCCAGCGTATTTCGGACTTCTCGGGCAGATACGCAGTATTTT
>-|TRBV6-1|TRBJ1-5|-
CVSSEVGAQPQHF
TGTGTCAGCAGTGAAGTAGGGGCTCAGCCCCAGCATTTT
>-|TRBV6-1|TRBJ2-1|-
CASSEGSVRTDSYNEQFF
TGTGCCAGCAGTGAAGGTAGCGTGAGGACAGACTCCTACAATGAGCAGTTCTTC
>-|TRBV27|TRBJ2-6|TRBD1
CASSLWTGAPSGANVLTF
TGTGCCAGCAGTTTATGGACAGGGGCTCCCTCTGGGGCCAACGTCCTGACTTTC